The 32 T cell receptor beta chains listed next were all sequenced from one sample in a study of T cells in localized non-small cell lung cancer (dated by TCRdb to 2020 to 2021). The library was produced with the immunoSEQ multiplex PCR assay. TCRdb re-hosts the immuneACCESS table, in-frame sequences only. Its copies lack some clones; in the studies checked, an unresolved V gene accounts for under half of them, and the cause for the rest is not known. The sample includes about 20,000 clones, with 75% to 90% observed a single time. The ten largest make up approximately 12% of the sample. The source was PBMCs, collected before any cancer treatment. Receptor source: a man aged 40 to 69 with stage II squamous cell lung carcinoma.

The V call is TRBV2, the J call TRBJ2-7; 7 nucleotides align to TRBD1. This CDR3 is 12 amino acids long. After removal of 6 bases from V and 4 bases from J, the junction contained 3 bases not matched to a gene. Per the germline V gene, CDR1 is SNHLY and CDR2 is FYNNEI. The DNA of the CDR3 is TGTGCCAGCAGCGGGACAGTGTACGAGCAGTACTTC. As protein: CASSGTVYEQYF.

The V gene is TRBV9, the J gene TRBJ2-2; D remains ambiguous. Germline CDR1 reads SGDLS; CDR2 reads YYNGEE. Trimming removed 3 bases from V and 4 bases from J, with 10 bases in between. There are 14 residues in the CDR3. CDR3 nucleotides: TGTGCCAGCAGCGCCAGTGAGACCACCGGGGAGCTGTTTTTT. Translation: CASSASETTGELFF.

The chain uses TRBV6-1 and TRBJ2-2, with D unresolved. The CDR3 covers 15 residues. V gave up 7 bases and J gave up 4 bases, with 16 bases separating them. The V gene's germline CDR1 is MNHNS and CDR2 SASEGT. CDR3 DNA: TGTGCCAGCATGTTGGCTCCGGAGAGCACCGGGGAGCTGTTTTTT. This sequence encodes CASMLAPESTGELFF.

The chain has TRBV28 and TRBJ2-3; either TRBD1 or TRBD2 may supply D (6 bases each). Trimming removed 3 bases from V and 6 bases from J, with 13 bases in between. The CDR3 is 14 residues long. The germline gives CDR1 MDHEN, CDR2 SYDVKM. Here the CDR3 DNA reads TGTGCCAGCAGTTTGAGGGGGGAGGTGGATACGCAGTATTTT. This codes for CASSLRGEVDTQYF.

V gene TRBV27 combines with J gene TRBJ1-5; D perhaps matches TRBD1 (5 bases). This CDR3 has 13 residues. Per the germline V gene, CDR1 is MNHEY and CDR2 is SMNVEV (reference sequence). Trimming cost V 2 bases and J 5 bases, with 7 bases left between them. CDR3 coding DNA: TGTGCCAGCAGTTTACAGGGTTATCAGCCCCAGCATTTT. Its translation: CASSLQGYQPQHF.

The CDR3 reads CASSPTGTGNYEQYF. CDR3 nucleotides: TGTGCCAGCAGTCCTACCGGGACAGGGAACTACGAGCAGTACTTC. This chain joins TRBV5-8 and TRBJ2-7; 9 bases are shared with TRBD1. Germline CDR1 SGHTS, CDR2 YDEGEE. The CDR3 sequence is 15 residues long. J was trimmed by 3 bases and V by 5 bases; bases with no gene match: 9.

This clone came up a few times. The chain is built from TRBV7-3 and TRBJ1-1, with 7 bases lining up with TRBD1. The CDR3 runs 13 residues. Looked up from germline, CDR1 is SGHTA and CDR2 is FQGTGA. Trimming removed 2 bases from V and 6 bases from J; junction bases left unmatched: 3. The CDR3 protein is CASSLGTASEAFF. The CDR3 region has the DNA TGTGCCAGCAGCTTAGGGACAGCCTCTGAAGCTTTCTTT.

V and J are TRBV10-2 and TRBJ2-5, with TRBD2 identical over 10 bases. Unmatched junction bases numbered 4, after V lost 5 bases and J lost 4 bases. CDR1 WSHSY and CDR2 SAAADI come from the germline V gene. The CDR3 loop spans 14 amino acids. CDR3 nucleotide sequence: TGCGCCAGCAGTTTCTCTAGCGGGAGAGAGACCCAGTACTTC. It is translated as CASSFSSGRETQYF.

This rearrangement joins TRBV7-9 to TRBJ2-7; no reliable D call. V was shortened by 1 base and J by 3 bases, with 10 bases between the two germline ends. The CDR3 has 14 residues. CDR1 and CDR2 from the germline V gene are SEHNR and FQNEAQ (reference sequence). CDR3 sequence reads: CASSLEGTLYEQYF. For the CDR3, the DNA is TGTGCCAGCAGCTTAGAAGGCACCCTCTACGAGCAGTACTTC.

J is TRBJ2-1 and V is TRBV10-3; 8 nucleotides align to TRBD2. The CDR3 contains 12 residues. Trimming removed 8 bases from V and 9 bases from J; junction bases left unmatched: 6. Germline V CDR1 and CDR2: ENHRY, SYGVKD. As DNA, the CDR3 is TGTGCCATCGGTAAACTAGCGGCTGAGCAGTTCTTC. As protein: CAIGKLAAEQFF.

This chain links TRBV19 with TRBJ1-2; possibly TRBD1 for D (6 bases). The germline V gene has CDR1 LNHDA and CDR2 SQIVND (reference sequence). This CDR3 contains 16 residues. V lost 3 bases and J lost 0, with 14 bases in between. CDR3 sequence reads: CASSIPGDASNYGYTF. As DNA, the CDR3 is TGTGCCAGTAGTATTCCAGGGGACGCCTCTAACTATGGCTACACCTTC.

The chain is built from TRBV19 and TRBJ2-1; D remains unclear. CDR3 length: 15 amino acids. Trimming left V 11 bases short and J 7 bases short, with 24 bases between. CDR1 is LNHDA and CDR2 is SQIVND in the germline V gene (reference sequence). In DNA form, the CDR3 reads TGTGCCTCTCCCGTCCCAGTTACCGCCTTGAATGAGCAGTTCTTC. Its protein product is CASPVPVTALNEQFF.

V usage is TRBV19 and J usage is TRBJ1-2, with D perhaps matching TRBD1 (6 bases). The V gene's germline CDR1 is LNHDA and CDR2 SQIVND (reference sequence). With 3 bases removed from V and 7 bases from J, the gap between germline ends came to 21 bases. The CDR3 is made up of 16 amino acids. This CDR3 reads CASSMFVGQGRAGYTF. DNA of the CDR3: TGTGCCAGTAGTATGTTCGTGGGGCAGGGGAGGGCTGGCTACACCTTC.

The chain uses TRBV9 and TRBJ2-7; D is undetermined. The CDR3 consists of 14 residues. Trimming stripped 0 bases from V and 0 bases from J, with 7 bases between. CDR1 is SGDLS and CDR2 is YYNGEE in the germline V gene. In nucleotides, the CDR3 is TGTGCCAGCAGCGTAGGTGACAACTCCTACGAGCAGTACTTC. Encoded protein: CASSVGDNSYEQYF.

V usage is TRBV30 and J usage is TRBJ1-6; tentatively, D is TRBD1 (5 bases). The germline gives CDR1 GTSNPN, CDR2 SVGIG (reference sequence). V dropped 8 bases and J dropped 7 bases, with 15 bases sitting between them. The CDR3 consists of 13 residues. For the CDR3, the DNA is TGTGCCGTGCGTCAGGGTCGGAATTCACCCCTCCACTTT. Residues: CAVRQGRNSPLHF.

This clone was seen only a few times. The chain uses TRBV6-5 and TRBJ2-6; D ambiguous. Germline assignment: CDR1 MNHEY and CDR2 SVGAGI. The V and J ends lost 7 bases and 5 bases respectively, with 15 bases between them. CDR3 length: 15 amino acids. Written as DNA, the CDR3 is TGTGCCAGCACCGAAGACCGGCGAAGGGCCAACGTCCTGACTTTC. This gives the protein CASTEDRRRANVLTF.

The chain has TRBV10-3 and TRBJ1-2; maybe TRBD1 (6 bases). The length of the CDR3 is 15 residues. The germline V gene has CDR1 ENHRY and CDR2 SYGVKD. V lost 2 bases and J 8 bases, leaving 18 bases between the germline ends. CDR3 DNA sequence: TGTGCCATCAGTGAGGGGACGGCTCAGGGGAGAGGCTACACCTTC. It is translated as CAISEGTAQGRGYTF.

In regard to this clone: One end of the junction fails to match germline, which may point to a read error. The chain has TRBV6-5 and TRBJ2-2; TRBD2 matches 10 bases. The germline CDR1 and CDR2 sequences are MNHEY and SVGAGI. The CDR3 has 15 amino acids. Here the CDR3 reads CASRRTSGNTGGLFF. The CDR3 DNA is TGTGCCAGCAGGCGGACTAGCGGTAACACCGGGGGGCTGTTTTTT.

The CDR3 protein is CATCPGQRQETQYF. The CDR3 DNA reads as TGTGCCACCTGTCCCGGACAGAGACAAGAGACCCAGTACTTC. The chain recombines TRBV5-4 with TRBJ2-5; TRBD1 is a possible D gene (6 bases). Germline values: CDR1 SGHNT, CDR2 YYREEE (reference sequence). Between the trimmed V and J ends, which lost 9 bases and 2 bases, there was a span of 17 bases. The CDR3 contains 14 residues. Based on the CDR3 plus reference TRBV5-4 and TRBJ2-5, the full variable domain is ETGVTQSPTHLIKTRGQQVTLRCSSQSGHNTVSWYQQALGQGPQFIFQYYREEENGRGNFPPRFSGLQFPNYSSELNVNALELDDSALYLCATCPGQRQETQYFGPGTRLLVL.

The J gene is TRBJ2-5, the V gene TRBV20-1; D might be TRBD2 (7 bases). Germline V lookup: CDR1 DFQATT, CDR2 SNEGSKA (reference sequence). The V end lost 6 bases, the J end lost 7 bases, and 12 bases lay between the germline ends. This CDR3 contains 11 residues. The CDR3, as DNA: TGCAGTGCAGAGGGGGAGGGGACCCAGTACTTC. This translates into CSAEGEGTQYF.

In its sample, this clone was seen a few times. The chain couples TRBV6-5 to TRBJ2-7; 10 bases are a match to TRBD1. Germline lookup yields CDR1 MNHEY and CDR2 SVGAGI. The CDR3 length is 14 residues. V was pared by 5 bases and J by 9 bases, with 10 bases of the junction left unmatched. DNA for the CDR3: TGTGCCAGCAGTCCCCTCCCGGGACAGGGGACGCAGTACTTC. Translating gives CASSPLPGQGTQYF.

The CDR3 protein is CASSEEVVGYGYTF. CDR3 nucleotide sequence: TGTGCCAGCAGTGAAGAGGTGGTGGGCTATGGCTACACCTTC. The V gene is TRBV6-5, the J gene TRBJ1-2; D gene ambiguous. V lost 5 bases to trimming and J lost 4 bases, with 14 bases between them. CDR1 is MNHEY and CDR2 is SVGAGI in the germline V gene. The CDR3 spans 14 residues.

The CDR3 spells CAWSEQGTEAFF. Written as DNA, the CDR3 is TGTGCCTGGAGCGAACAGGGCACTGAAGCTTTCTTT. The chain couples TRBV30 to TRBJ1-1; a weak D match, TRBD1 (6 bases). CDR1 and CDR2 (germline): GTSNPN, SVGIG (reference sequence). The CDR3 consists of 12 residues. V lost 3 bases, J lost 4 bases, and 9 bases lay in between. Full variable domain (outside the CDR3, taken from reference TRBV30 and TRBJ1-1): SQTIHQWPATLVQPVGSPLSLECTVEGTSNPNLYWYRQAAGRGLQLLFYSVGIGQISSEVPQNLSASRPQDRQFILSSKKLLLSDSGFYLCAWSEQGTEAFFGQGTRLTVV.

The J gene is TRBJ1-2, the V gene TRBV15; no definite D call. The CDR3 runs to 13 residues. Trimming shortened V by 0 bases and J by 8 bases, and 10 bases separated the two germline ends. Germline values: CDR1 LNHNV, CDR2 YYDKDF (reference sequence). The chain's CDR3 is CATSRDPPGGYTF. The CDR3 nucleotides are TGTGCCACCAGCAGAGATCCCCCGGGCGGCTACACCTTC.

This chain joins TRBV6-5 and TRBJ1-2, with D unresolved. The CDR3 totals 11 residues. V lost 8 bases to trimming and J lost 12 bases, with 16 bases between them. The germline V gene encodes CDR1 MNHEY and CDR2 SVGAGI. This CDR3 reads CASRGPRENTF. The CDR3 bases are TGTGCCAGCCGTGGGCCAAGGGAGAACACCTTC.

This chain links TRBV5-4 with TRBJ2-5, with 10 bases fitting TRBD2. The V segment lost 4 bases and the J segment 3 bases; nucleotides outside the gene matches: 9. Germline V gene lookup returns CDR1 SGHNT and CDR2 YYREEE (reference sequence). CDR3 length equals 16 residues. This CDR3 is CASSPRSGRAEETQYF. DNA of the CDR3: TGTGCCAGCAGCCCCCGGAGCGGGAGGGCAGAAGAGACCCAGTACTTC.

The genes are TRBV19 and TRBJ1-4; D unresolved. Germline V lookup: CDR1 LNHDA, CDR2 SQIVND (reference sequence). V lost 4 bases to trimming and J lost 0 bases, with 9 bases between them. The CDR3 has 15 amino acids. The DNA of the CDR3 is TGTGCCAGTAGTACAGCAGGTGCAACTAATGAAAAACTGTTTTTT. As protein: CASSTAGATNEKLFF. Together with reference TRBV19 and TRBJ1-4, the CDR3 gives the full variable domain: DGGITQSPKYLFRKEGQNVTLSCEQNLNHDAMYWYRQDPGQGLRLIYYSQIVNDFQKGDIAEGYSVSREKKESFPLTVTSAQKNPTAFYLCASSTAGATNEKLFFGSGTQLSVL.

V gene TRBV13 combines with J gene TRBJ1-6; 10 bases are shared with TRBD1. With V trimmed by 5 bases and J by 7 bases, 5 bases remained unmatched. This CDR3 has 15 amino acids. The germline CDR1 and CDR2 sequences are PRHDT and FYEKMQ (reference sequence). This CDR3 reads CASSTGTGANSPLHF. The CDR3 DNA reads as TGTGCCAGCAGCACCGGGACAGGGGCAAATTCACCCCTCCACTTT. Variable domain in full (rest from reference TRBV13 and TRBJ1-6): AAGVIQSPRHLIKEKRETATLKCYPIPRHDTVYWYQQGPGQDPQFLISFYEKMQSDKGSIPDRFSAQQFSDYHSELNMSSLELGDSALYFCASSTGTGANSPLHFGNGTRLTVT.

The V and J genes are TRBV4-3 and TRBJ2-1; 12 bases are a match to TRBD2. J was trimmed by 10 bases and V by 1 base; bases with no gene match: 5. Germline V lookup: CDR1 LGHNA, CDR2 YSLEER. The CDR3 contains 15 residues. CDR3 in DNA: TGCGCCAGCAGCCAAGGACTAGCGGGAGCTAGGGAGCAGTTCTTC. It translates to CASSQGLAGAREQFF.

This chain uses TRBV19 with TRBJ2-1; D remains unclear. Germline values: CDR1 LNHDA, CDR2 SQIVND (reference sequence). V lost 2 bases and J 9 bases, leaving 14 bases between the germline ends. The CDR3 contains 14 residues. CDR3 DNA: TGTGCCAGTAGTATAAATCCGGACCGTGGTGAGCAGTTCTTC. This encodes CASSINPDRGEQFF.

This clone was recorded once. The chain uses TRBV19 and TRBJ1-2; TRBD1 matches 11 bases. Germline CDR1 is LNHDA and CDR2 is SQIVND (reference sequence). The CDR3 totals 14 residues. The V and J ends lost 5 bases and 7 bases, in that order; junction bases with no gene match: 6. CDR3 loop: CASSPGQGAGGYTF. The CDR3 nucleotides are TGTGCCAGTAGTCCTGGACAGGGGGCTGGTGGCTACACCTTC.

The gene calls are TRBV19 and TRBJ1-3, with D perhaps TRBD1 (5 bases). Germline CDR1 is LNHDA and CDR2 is SQIVND (reference sequence). This CDR3 has 16 amino acids. The V end was cut by 5 bases, the J end by 1 base, with 15 bases between. CDR3 in DNA: TGTGCCAGTAGTCTCTCCTCTCAGGGATCTGGAAACACCATATATTTT. It yields the protein CASSLSSQGSGNTIYF.